A selection of T cell receptor beta chains follows, all from one sample in a study of T-cell memory formation after mild COVID-19. TCRdb fed the 5' RACE reads into MiXCR, producing one record per CDR3 protein. The sample lists fewer than 600,000 distinct CDR3 sequences; about 20% were seen once. The source material was PBMCs or a T cell subset sorted from them (not recorded which). All receptors come from an adult woman who had mild COVID-19 (a few samples of this study predate the infection). Cell type and time point are not known. Each CDR3 is given with its conserved first and last residue. D genes are given only for firm matches. Not all rows give a size; the values are once, few, many and, for expanded clones, a class.

V: TRBV3-1; size: many; D: .; J: TRBJ2-7; CDR3: CASSQASYEQYF; DNA: TGTGCCAGCAGCCAAGCCTCCTACGAGCAGTACTTC
V: TRBV7-8; size: .; D: .; J: TRBJ2-2; CDR3: CASSYWVGSTGELFF; DNA: TGTGCCAGCAGCTACTGGGTGGGGTCCACCGGGGAGCTGTTTTTT
V: TRBV5-5; size: .; D: .; J: TRBJ2-3; CDR3: CASSFSSGGRADTQYF; DNA: TGTGCCAGCAGCTTCTCTTCCGGGGGCAGGGCAGATACGCAGTATTTT
V: TRBV18; size: few; D: TRBD2; J: TRBJ2-1; CDR3: CASSPPGLAEAWNEQFF; DNA: TGTGCCAGCTCACCACCTGGCCTAGCGGAGGCCTGGAATGAGCAGTTCTTC
V: TRBV20-1; size: .; D: TRBD2; J: TRBJ2-1; CDR3: CSPSGGGLSEQFF; DNA: TGCAGTCCCTCTGGCGGGGGGTTATCGGAGCAGTTCTTC
V: TRBV20-1; size: few; D: .; J: TRBJ2-1; CDR3: CSARDSNRAHEQFF; DNA: TGCAGTGCTAGAGATTCTAATCGCGCCCATGAGCAGTTCTTC
V: TRBV27; size: few; D: TRBD1; J: TRBJ1-1; CDR3: CASTKQGAGTEAFF; DNA: TGTGCCAGCACCAAACAGGGGGCTGGCACTGAAGCTTTCTTT
V: TRBV3-1; size: few; D: TRBD2; J: TRBJ2-5; CDR3: CASSQERLAGEETQYF; DNA: TGTGCCAGCAGCCAAGAACGGCTAGCGGGGGAAGAGACCCAGTACTTC
V: TRBV28; size: .; D: .; J: TRBJ2-5; CDR3: CASRLQGSKTQYF; DNA: TGTGCCAGCCGGCTTCAGGGGTCGAAGACCCAGTACTTC
V: TRBV29-1; size: .; D: .; J: TRBJ1-1; CDR3: CSVGQTLNTEAFF; DNA: TGCAGCGTTGGTCAGACTTTGAACACTGAAGCTTTCTTT
V: TRBV12-3/TRBV12-4; size: .; D: .; J: TRBJ2-5; CDR3: CASSLGWRGRETQYF; DNA: TGTGCCAGCAGTTTAGGTTGGAGGGGACGGGAGACCCAGTACTTC
V: TRBV20-1; size: few; D: TRBD1; J: TRBJ1-6; CDR3: CSARDDRVVYNSPLHF; DNA: TGCAGTGCTAGAGATGACAGGGTGGTCTATAATTCACCCCTCCACTTT
V: TRBV29-1; size: .; D: TRBD1; J: TRBJ2-1; CDR3: CSIHGTGLDEQFF; DNA: TGCAGCATTCATGGGACAGGTCTCGATGAGCAGTTCTTC
V: TRBV5-1; size: once; D: .; J: TRBJ2-7; CDR3: CASSYPGGHEQYF; DNA: TGCGCCAGCAGCTACCCGGGGGGCCACGAGCAGTACTTC
V: TRBV25-1; size: .; D: .; J: TRBJ1-6; CDR3: CASRQGNPHSPLHF; DNA: TGTGCCAGCAGGCAGGGAAACCCTCATTCACCCCTCCACTTT
V: TRBV6-2/TRBV6-3; size: many; D: .; J: TRBJ2-7; CDR3: CASRDTGAQQYF; DNA: TGTGCCAGCAGGGATACGGGCGCCCAGCAGTACTTC
V: TRBV6-1; size: .; D: TRBD2; J: TRBJ2-3; CDR3: CASSEARLAGGPSTDTQYF; DNA: TGTGCCAGCAGTGAAGCGCGACTAGCGGGGGGCCCTAGCACAGATACGCAGTATTTT
V: TRBV5-1; size: few; D: .; J: TRBJ2-2; CDR3: CASSAGQKNTGELFF; DNA: TGCGCCAGCAGCGCGGGACAGAAGAACACCGGGGAGCTGTTTTTT
V: TRBV4-1; size: few; D: .; J: TRBJ1-5; CDR3: CASSQDSKGLEGQPQHF; DNA: TGCGCCAGCAGCCAAGATTCGAAGGGGTTGGAGGGGCAGCCCCAGCATTTT
V: TRBV21-1; size: .; D: .; J: TRBJ1-1; CDR3: CASSTRGADTEAFF; DNA: TGTGCCAGCAGCACCCGTGGGGCGGACACTGAAGCTTTCTTT
V: TRBV5-1; size: few; D: .; J: TRBJ2-7; CDR3: CASSLSGEGSYEQYF; DNA: TGCGCCAGCAGCTTGTCAGGTGAAGGGTCCTACGAGCAGTACTTC